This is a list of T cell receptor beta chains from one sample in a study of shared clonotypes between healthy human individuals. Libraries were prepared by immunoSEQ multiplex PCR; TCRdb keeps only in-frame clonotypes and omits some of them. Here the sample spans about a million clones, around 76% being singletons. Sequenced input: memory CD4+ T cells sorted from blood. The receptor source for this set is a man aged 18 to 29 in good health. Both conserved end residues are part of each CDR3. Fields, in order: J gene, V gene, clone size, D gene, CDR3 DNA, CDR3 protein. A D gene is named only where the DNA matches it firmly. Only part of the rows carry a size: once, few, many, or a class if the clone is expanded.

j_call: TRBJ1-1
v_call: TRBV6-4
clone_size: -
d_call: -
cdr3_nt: TGTGCCAGCCCAAAAAAATGGGGGCCTAACACTGAAGCTTTCTTT
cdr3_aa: CASPKKWGPNTEAFF

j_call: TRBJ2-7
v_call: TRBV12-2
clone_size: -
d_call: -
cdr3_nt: TGTGCAAGTCGCTTAGAGGGCTCCGGGGGGGAGCAGTACTTC
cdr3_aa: CASRLEGSGGEQYF

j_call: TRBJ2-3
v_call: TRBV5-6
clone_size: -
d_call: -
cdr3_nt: TGTGCCAGCAGCTTGTTTAAGGTTCGGAGCACAGATACGCAGTATTTT
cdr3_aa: CASSLFKVRSTDTQYF

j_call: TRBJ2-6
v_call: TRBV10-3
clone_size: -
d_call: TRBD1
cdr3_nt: TGTGCCACGACTCAGGGGGCTGCACCCTCTGGGGCCAACGTCCTGACTTTC
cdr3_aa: CATTQGAAPSGANVLTF

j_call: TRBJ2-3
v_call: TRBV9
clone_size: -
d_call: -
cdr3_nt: TGTGCCAGCAGCGTAGAGTGGGATACGCAGTATTTT
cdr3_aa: CASSVEWDTQYF

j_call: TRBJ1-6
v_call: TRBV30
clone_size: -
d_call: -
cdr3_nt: TGTGCCTTCCTACCGCCGGGACCGATAAATTCACCCCTCCACTTT
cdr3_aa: CAFLPPGPINSPLHF

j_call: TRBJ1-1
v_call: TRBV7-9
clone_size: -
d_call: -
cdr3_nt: TGTGCCAGCAGCTTCACCGTGACTGAAGCTTTCTTT
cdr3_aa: CASSFTVTEAFF

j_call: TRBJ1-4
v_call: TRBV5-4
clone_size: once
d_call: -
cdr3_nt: TGTGCCAGCAGCCCGGAGGGCACAGCCCAGAATGAAAAACTGTTTTTT
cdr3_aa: CASSPEGTAQNEKLFF

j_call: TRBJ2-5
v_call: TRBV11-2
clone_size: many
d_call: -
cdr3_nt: TGTGCCAGCAGCTTAGGGTCGACTAGGGCCTCGACCCAGTACTTC
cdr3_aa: CASSLGSTRASTQYF

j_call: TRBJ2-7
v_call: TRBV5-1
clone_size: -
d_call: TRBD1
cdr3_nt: TGCGCCAGCAGCATCACCCAGGGGGTGGGCTACGAGCAGTACTTC
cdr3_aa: CASSITQGVGYEQYF

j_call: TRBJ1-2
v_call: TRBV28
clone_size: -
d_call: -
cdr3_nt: TGTGCCAGCTACCAGGGTTACTATGGCTACACCTTC
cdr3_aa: CASYQGYYGYTF

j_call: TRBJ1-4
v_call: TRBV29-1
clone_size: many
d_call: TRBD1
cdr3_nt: TGCAGCACAGGGGGCCCAAATGAAAAACTGTTTTTT
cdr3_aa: CSTGGPNEKLFF

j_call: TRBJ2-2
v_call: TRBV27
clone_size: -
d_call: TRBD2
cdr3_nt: TGTGCCAGCAGTTCAGGGACTAGCCCCAGGGAGCTGTTTTTT
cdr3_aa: CASSSGTSPRELFF

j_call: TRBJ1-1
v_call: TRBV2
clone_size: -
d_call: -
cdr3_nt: TGTGCCAGCAGTGTACACGGGAACACTGAAGCTTTCTTT
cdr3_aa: CASSVHGNTEAFF

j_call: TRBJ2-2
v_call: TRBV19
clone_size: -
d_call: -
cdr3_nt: TGTGCCAGTAGTATAATTCCTCGGACCAACACCGGGGAGCTGTTTTTT
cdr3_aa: CASSIIPRTNTGELFF

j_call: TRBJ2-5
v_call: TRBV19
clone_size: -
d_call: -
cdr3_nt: TGTGCCAGTAGTAGGTACCAAGAGACCCAGTACTTC
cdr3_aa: CASSRYQETQYF

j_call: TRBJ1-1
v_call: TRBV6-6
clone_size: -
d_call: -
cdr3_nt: TGTGCCAGCAGTTCTGTCAGCGGATGGACTGAAGCTTTCTTT
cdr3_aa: CASSSVSGWTEAFF

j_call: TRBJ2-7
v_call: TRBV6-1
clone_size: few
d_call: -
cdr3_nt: TGTGCCAGCAGTGGAGGACAAGGGTCCTACGAGCAGTACTTC
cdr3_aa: CASSGGQGSYEQYF

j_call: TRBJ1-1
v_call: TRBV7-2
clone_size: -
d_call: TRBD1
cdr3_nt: TGTGCCAGCAGCTCCGGACAGGGCACTGAAGCTTTCTTT
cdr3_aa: CASSSGQGTEAFF

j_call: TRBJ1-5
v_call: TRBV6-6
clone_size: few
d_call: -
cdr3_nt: TGTGCCAGCACCGTACAGGGTCAGCCCCAGCATTTT
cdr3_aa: CASTVQGQPQHF

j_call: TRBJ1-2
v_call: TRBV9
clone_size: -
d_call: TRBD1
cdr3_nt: TGTGCCAGCAGCGCCGGGACAGGGCCCTATGGCTACACCTTC
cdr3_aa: CASSAGTGPYGYTF

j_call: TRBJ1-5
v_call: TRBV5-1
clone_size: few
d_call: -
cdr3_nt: TGCGCCAGCCGCGAAGCGGCCGATCAGCCCCAGCATTTT
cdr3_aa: CASREAADQPQHF

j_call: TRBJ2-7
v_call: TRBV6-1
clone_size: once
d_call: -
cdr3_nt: TGTGCCAGCAGTGCAAAATTTGACAGTGCCTACGAGCAGTACTTC
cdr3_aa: CASSAKFDSAYEQYF

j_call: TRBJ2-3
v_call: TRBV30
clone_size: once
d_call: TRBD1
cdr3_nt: TGTGCCTGGTGCAGAACGGGACAGATCACAGATACGCAGTATTTT
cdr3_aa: CAWCRTGQITDTQYF

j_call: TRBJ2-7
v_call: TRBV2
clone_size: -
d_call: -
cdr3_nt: TGTGCCAGCAGTACATTATACGAGCAGTACTTC
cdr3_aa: CASSTLYEQYF

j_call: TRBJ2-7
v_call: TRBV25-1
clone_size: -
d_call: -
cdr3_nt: TGTGCCAGCAGCAACCCTGCGGGAAACAACTACGAGCAGTACTTC
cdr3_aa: CASSNPAGNNYEQYF

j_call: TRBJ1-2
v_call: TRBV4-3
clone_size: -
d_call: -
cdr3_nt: TGCGCCAGCAGCCAAGCCCCGTGGGGGATCTCTCAGGGCTACACCTTC
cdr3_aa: CASSQAPWGISQGYTF

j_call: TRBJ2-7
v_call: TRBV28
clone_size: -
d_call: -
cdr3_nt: TGTGCCAGCAGGCTGACAGACAACTACGAGCAGTACTTC
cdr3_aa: CASRLTDNYEQYF

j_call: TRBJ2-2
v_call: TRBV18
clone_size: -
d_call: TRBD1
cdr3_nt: TGTGCCAGCTCACCGGGACAGGGACCGAACACCGGGGAGCTGTTTTTT
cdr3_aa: CASSPGQGPNTGELFF

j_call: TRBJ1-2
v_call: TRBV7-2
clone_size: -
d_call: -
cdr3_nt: TGTGCCAGCAGCTTAGGCGCTGGCGGTGGCTACACCTTC
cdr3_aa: CASSLGAGGGYTF

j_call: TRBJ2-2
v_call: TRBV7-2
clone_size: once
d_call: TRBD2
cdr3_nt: TGTGCCAGCAGCTCCGTAGCGGGAGGGCCCGGCGGGGAGCTGTTTTTT
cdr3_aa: CASSSVAGGPGGELFF

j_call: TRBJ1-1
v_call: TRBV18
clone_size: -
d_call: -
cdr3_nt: TGTGCCAGCTCACCTGGGCAGGGCGTTACAGAAGCTTTCTTT
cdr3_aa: CASSPGQGVTEAFF

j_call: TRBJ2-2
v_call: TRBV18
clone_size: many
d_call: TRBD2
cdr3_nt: TGTGCCAGCTCACCAAGGATCCCAACTAGCGGAAGTAACACCGGGGAGCTGTTTTTT
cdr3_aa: CASSPRIPTSGSNTGELFF

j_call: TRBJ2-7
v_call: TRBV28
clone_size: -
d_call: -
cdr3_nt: TGTGCCAGCAGCTCCACAGGGCCGGGAGAGCAGTACTTC
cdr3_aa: CASSSTGPGEQYF

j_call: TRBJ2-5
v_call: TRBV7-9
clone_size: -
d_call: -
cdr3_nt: TGTGCCAGCAGCACCTTTTCCCCCTCGGGGGAGACCCAGTACTTC
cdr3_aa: CASSTFSPSGETQYF

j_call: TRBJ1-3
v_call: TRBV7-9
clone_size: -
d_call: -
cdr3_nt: TGTGCCAGCAGCTCCAGGGACACTGGAAACACCATATATTTT
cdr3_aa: CASSSRDTGNTIYF

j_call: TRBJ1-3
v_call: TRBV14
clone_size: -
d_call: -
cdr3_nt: TGTGCCAGCAGCCAAGATCGCAGTCTCTCTGGAAACACCATATATTTT
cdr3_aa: CASSQDRSLSGNTIYF

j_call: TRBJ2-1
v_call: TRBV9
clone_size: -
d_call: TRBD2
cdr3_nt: TGTGCCAGCAGCGTAGCTCGGGAGGGCCGGGGTGAGCAGTTCTTC
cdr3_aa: CASSVAREGRGEQFF

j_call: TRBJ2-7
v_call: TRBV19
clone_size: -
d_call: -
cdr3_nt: TGTGCCAGTTCTCTCCAGGGTATGTCCTCCTACGAGCAGTACTTC
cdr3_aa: CASSLQGMSSYEQYF

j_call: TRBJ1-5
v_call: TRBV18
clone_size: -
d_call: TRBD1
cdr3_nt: TGTGCCAGCTCACCTCAATCGATGGTCGACTTCCGACAGGGGATCAATCAGCCCCAGCATTTT
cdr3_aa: CASSPQSMVDFRQGINQPQHF

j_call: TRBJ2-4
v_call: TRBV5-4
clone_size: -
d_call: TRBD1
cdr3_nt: TGTGCCAGCAGCTTAGGGGACAGCTCAAAAAACATTCAGTACTTC
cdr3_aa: CASSLGDSSKNIQYF

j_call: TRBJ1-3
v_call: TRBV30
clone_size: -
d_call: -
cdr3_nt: TGTGCCTGGACGGGAGTTAGAAACACCATATATTTT
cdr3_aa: CAWTGVRNTIYF

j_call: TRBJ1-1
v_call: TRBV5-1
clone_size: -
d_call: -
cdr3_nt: TGCGCCAGCAGCATCGGACGGGCGAACACTGAAGCTTTCTTT
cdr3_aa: CASSIGRANTEAFF

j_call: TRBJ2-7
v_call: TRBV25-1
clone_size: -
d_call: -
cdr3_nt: TGTGCCAGCAGTGACGGCCGGACAGCCTCCTACGAGCAGTACTTC
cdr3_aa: CASSDGRTASYEQYF

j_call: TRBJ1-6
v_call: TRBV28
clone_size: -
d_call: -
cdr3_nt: TGTGCCAGCACTCCTATCGGGGGGCTGGCTTCACCCCTCCACTTT
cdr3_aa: CASTPIGGLASPLHF

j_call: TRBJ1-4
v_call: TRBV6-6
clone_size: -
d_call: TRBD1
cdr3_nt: TGTGCCAGCAGCCGGGGACAGGGCAGTGAAAAACTGTTTTTT
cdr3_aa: CASSRGQGSEKLFF

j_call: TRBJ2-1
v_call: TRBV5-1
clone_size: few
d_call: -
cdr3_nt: TGCGCCAGCAGCTTCGGGGCCACCAATGAGCAGTTCTTC
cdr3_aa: CASSFGATNEQFF

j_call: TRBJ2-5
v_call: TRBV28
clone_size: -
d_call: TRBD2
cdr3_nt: TGTGCCAGCAGTCAAGGATTAGCGGGGGTTATTGGTGGGACCCAGTACTTC
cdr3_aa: CASSQGLAGVIGGTQYF

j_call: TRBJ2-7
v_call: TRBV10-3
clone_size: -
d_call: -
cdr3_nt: TGTGCCATCAGAAACAGTCTCTCCTACGAGCAGTACTTC
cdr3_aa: CAIRNSLSYEQYF

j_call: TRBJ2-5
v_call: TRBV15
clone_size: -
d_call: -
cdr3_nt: TGTGCCACCAGCAGAGCTAATCGGGGCCACCAAGAGACCCAGTACTTC
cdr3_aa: CATSRANRGHQETQYF

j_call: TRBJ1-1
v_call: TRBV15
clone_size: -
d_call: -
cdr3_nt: TGTGCCACCAGCAGAGATCAGGGCACTGAAGCTTTCTTT
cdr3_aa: CATSRDQGTEAFF